This T cell receptor (beta chain) was found in a study of T cell clonality in common variable immunodeficiency. Study results and caveats: TCRbeta clonality was increased in CVID versus healthy controls.

Germline CDR1 reads SNHLY; CDR2 reads FYNNEI. This CDR3 is 13 amino acids long. Equal genomic DNA amounts from CVID and control samples were sequenced. Repertoires were generated with immunoSEQ multiplex PCR, while TCRdb's copy carries only in-frame clones and drops some. This repertoire holds approximately 57,000 clones, and none appear only once. This clone was counted a few times. What it binds is unknown. The read gets to within 3 residues of the CDR3 end, and the germline J gene fills in the rest. The sequence derives from a person aged 18 to 75 in good health. Source material: peripheral blood mononuclear cells. This rearrangement joins TRBV2 to TRBJ2-3, with 10 bases aligning to TRBD1. CDR3 bases read: TGTGCCAGCAGTGACGGGACAGGGGAGACG. As protein: CASSDGTGET. The whole CDR3 sequence reads CASSDGTGETQYF.